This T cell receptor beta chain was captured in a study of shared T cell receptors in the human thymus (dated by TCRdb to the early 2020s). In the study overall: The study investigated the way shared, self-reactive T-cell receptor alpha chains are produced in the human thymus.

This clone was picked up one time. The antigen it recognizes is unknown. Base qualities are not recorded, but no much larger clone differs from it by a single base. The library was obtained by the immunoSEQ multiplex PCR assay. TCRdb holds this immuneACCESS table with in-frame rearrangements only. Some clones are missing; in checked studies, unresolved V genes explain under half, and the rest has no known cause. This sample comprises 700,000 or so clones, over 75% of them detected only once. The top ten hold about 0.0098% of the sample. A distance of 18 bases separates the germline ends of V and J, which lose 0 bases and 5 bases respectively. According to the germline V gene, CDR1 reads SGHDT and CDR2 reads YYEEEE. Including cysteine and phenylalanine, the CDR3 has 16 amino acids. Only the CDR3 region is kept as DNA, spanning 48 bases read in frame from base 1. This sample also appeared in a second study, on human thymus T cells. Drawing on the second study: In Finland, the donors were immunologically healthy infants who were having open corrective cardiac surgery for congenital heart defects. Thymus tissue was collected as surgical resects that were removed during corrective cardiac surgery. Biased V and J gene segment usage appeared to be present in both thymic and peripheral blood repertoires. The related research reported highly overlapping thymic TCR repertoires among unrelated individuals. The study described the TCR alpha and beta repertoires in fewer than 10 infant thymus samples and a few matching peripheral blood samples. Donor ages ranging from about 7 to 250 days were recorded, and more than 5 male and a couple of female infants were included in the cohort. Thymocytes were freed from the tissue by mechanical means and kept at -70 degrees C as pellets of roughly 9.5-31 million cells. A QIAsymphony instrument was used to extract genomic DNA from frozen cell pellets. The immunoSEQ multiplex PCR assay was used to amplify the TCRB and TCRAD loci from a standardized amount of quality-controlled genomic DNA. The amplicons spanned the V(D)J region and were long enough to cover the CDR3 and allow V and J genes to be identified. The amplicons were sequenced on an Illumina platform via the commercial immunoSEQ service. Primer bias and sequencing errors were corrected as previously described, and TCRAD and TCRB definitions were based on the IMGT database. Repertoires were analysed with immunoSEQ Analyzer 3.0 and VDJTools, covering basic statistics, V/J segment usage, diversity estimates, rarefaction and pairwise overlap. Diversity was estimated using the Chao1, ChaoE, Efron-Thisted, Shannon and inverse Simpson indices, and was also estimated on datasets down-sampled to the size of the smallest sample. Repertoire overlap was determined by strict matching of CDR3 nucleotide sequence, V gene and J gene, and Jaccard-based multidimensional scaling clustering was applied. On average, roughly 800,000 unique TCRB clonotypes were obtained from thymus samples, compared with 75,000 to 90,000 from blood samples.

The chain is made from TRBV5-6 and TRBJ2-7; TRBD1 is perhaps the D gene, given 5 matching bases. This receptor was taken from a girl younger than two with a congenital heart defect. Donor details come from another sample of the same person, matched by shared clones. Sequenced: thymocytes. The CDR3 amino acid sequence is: CASSLAASGQHHEQYF. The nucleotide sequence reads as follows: TGTGCCAGCAGCTTGGCCGCTTCCGGACAACACCACGAGCAGTACTTC.